This T cell receptor (beta chain) was recorded in a study of T cell repertoires in cytomegalovirus infection. This clonotype showed up just a few times. Its antigen is not known. This CDR3 contains 15 residues. V trimming: 5 bases; J trimming: 2 bases; junction bases outside the gene matches: 4. Germline CDR1 is SGHVS and CDR2 is FNYEAQ. TCRdb analysed the reads with MiXCR anew, one entry per CDR3 protein. The sample lists roughly 170,000 distinct CDR3 sequences; about a fifth were seen once. V is TRBV7-6 and J is TRBJ1-5, with 9 bases matching TRBD1. The receptor was isolated from a human donor in good health (CMV status not recorded). Some clones in this sample may be carry-over from other donors' samples. The sample in question was CD8+ T cells from cultured PBMCs, obtained from culture after CMV antigen stimulation. CDR3 nucleotide sequence: TGTGCCAGCAGCCCTCGGACAGGGGGCAATCAGCCCCAGCATTTT. Amino acid sequence: CASSPRTGGNQPQHF.